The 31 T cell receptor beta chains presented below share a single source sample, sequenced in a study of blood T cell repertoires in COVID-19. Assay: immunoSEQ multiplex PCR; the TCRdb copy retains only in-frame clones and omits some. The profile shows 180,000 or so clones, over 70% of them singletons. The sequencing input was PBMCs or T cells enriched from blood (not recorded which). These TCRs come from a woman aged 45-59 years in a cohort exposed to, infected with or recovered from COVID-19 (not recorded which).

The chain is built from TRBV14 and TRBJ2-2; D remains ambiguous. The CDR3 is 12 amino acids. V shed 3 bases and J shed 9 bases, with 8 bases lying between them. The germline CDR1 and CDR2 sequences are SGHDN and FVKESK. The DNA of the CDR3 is TGTGCCAGCAGCCAGAGTACCTGGGAGCTGTTTTTT. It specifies CASSQSTWELFF.

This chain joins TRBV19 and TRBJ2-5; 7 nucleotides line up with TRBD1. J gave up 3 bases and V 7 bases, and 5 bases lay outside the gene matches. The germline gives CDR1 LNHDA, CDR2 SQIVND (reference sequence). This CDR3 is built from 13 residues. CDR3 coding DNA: TGTGCCAGTAATAACGGACAGGAAGAGACCCAGTACTTC. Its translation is CASNNGQEETQYF.

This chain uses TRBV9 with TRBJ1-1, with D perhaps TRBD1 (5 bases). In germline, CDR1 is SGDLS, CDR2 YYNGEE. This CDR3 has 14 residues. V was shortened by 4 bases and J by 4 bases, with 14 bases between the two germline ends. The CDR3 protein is CASSLGQGSTEAFF. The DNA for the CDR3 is TGTGCCAGCAGCCTGGGGCAGGGTTCCACTGAAGCTTTCTTT.

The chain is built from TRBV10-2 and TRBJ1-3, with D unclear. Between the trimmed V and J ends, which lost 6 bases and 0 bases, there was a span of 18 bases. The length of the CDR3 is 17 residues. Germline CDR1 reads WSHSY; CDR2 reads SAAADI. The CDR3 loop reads CASSAKGFGSSGNTIYF. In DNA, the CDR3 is TGCGCCAGCAGCGCAAAAGGATTCGGGAGCTCTGGAAACACCATATATTTT.

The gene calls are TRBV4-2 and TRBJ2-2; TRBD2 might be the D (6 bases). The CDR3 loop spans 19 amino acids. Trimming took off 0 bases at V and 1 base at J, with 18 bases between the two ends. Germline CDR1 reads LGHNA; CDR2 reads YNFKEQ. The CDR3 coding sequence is TGTGCCAGCAGCCAAGATTCTCTCCACGCTAGCGAGAACACCGGGGAGCTGTTTTTT. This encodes CASSQDSLHASENTGELFF.

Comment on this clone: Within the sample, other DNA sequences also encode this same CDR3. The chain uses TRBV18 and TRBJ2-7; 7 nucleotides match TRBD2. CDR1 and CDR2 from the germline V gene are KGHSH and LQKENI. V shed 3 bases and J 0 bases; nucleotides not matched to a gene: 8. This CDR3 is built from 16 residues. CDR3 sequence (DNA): TGTGCCAGCTCACCGCCCGCCCCGGGGGGCTCCTACGAGCAGTACTTC. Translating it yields CASSPPAPGGSYEQYF.

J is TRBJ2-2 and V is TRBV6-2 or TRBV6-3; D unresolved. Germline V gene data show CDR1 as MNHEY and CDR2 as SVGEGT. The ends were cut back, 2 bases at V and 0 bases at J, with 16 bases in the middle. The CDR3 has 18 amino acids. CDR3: CASSYVGAQISNTGELFF. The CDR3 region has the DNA TGTGCCAGCAGTTACGTTGGTGCCCAGATTTCGAACACCGGGGAGCTGTTTTTT.

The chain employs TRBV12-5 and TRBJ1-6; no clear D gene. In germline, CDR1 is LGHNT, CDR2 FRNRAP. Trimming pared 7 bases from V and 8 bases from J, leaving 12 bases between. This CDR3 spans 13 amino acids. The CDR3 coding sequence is TGTGCTAGTGTTCTCATCAGATATTCACCCCTCCACTTT. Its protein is CASVLIRYSPLHF.

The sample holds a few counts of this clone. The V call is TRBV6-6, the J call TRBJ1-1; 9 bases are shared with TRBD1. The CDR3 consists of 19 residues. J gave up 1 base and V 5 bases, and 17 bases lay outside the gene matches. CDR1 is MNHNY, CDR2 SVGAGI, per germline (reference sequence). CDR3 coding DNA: TGTGCCAGCAGTCGCCCGGGGACAGGGATTCGGAAAAAGAACACTGAAGCTTTCTTT. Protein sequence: CASSRPGTGIRKKNTEAFF.

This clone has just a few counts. The CDR3, as DNA: TGTGCCAGTAGTATTGGTAGCAGAAATCAGCCCCAGCATTTT. It yields the protein CASSIGSRNQPQHF. The J gene is TRBJ1-5, the V gene TRBV19; unclear D gene. Germline values: CDR1 LNHDA, CDR2 SQIVND (reference sequence). V lost 3 bases and J lost 4, with 10 bases in between. This CDR3 is built from 14 residues.

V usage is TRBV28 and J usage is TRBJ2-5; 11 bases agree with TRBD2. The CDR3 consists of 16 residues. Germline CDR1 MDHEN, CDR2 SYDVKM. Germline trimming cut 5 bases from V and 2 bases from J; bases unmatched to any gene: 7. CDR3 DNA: TGTGCCAGCAGTACTAGCGGGGGCCCGAGACAAGAGACCCAGTACTTC. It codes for CASSTSGGPRQETQYF.

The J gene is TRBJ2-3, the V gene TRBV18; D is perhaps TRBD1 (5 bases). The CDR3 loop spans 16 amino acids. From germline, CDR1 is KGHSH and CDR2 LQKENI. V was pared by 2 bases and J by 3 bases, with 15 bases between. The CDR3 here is CASSPYAGLRTDTQYF. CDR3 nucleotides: TGTGCCAGCTCACCATACGCAGGGTTGAGGACAGATACGCAGTATTTT. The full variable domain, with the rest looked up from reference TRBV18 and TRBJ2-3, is NAGVMQNPRHLVRRRGQEARLRCSPMKGHSHVYWYRQLPEEGLKFMVYLQKENIIDESGMPKERFSAEFPKEGPSILRIQQVVRGDSAAYFCASSPYAGLRTDTQYFGPGTRLTVL.

The CDR3 bases are TGCGCCAGCAGCCGAATACTACAGGGGGGGGACACTGAAGCTTTCTTT. Translation gives CASSRILQGGDTEAFF. The rearrangement uses TRBV4-1 and TRBJ1-1; 8 nucleotides agree with TRBD1. Germline V gives CDR1 MGHRA, CDR2 YSYEKL. This CDR3 has 16 amino acids. V lost 4 bases and J lost 3; bases outside the gene matches: 10.

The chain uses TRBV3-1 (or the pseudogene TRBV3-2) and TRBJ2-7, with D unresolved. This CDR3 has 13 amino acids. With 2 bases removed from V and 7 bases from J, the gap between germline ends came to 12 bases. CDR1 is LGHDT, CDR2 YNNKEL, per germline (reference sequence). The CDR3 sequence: CASSQFDAGEQYF. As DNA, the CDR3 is TGTGCCAGCAGCCAATTCGATGCAGGAGAGCAGTACTTC.

The chain's CDR3 is CSVETGGNQPQHF. CDR3 nucleotide sequence: TGCAGCGTTGAGACAGGGGGCAATCAGCCCCAGCATTTT. The rearrangement links TRBV29-1 to TRBJ1-5, with 8 bases that match TRBD1. With V trimmed by 3 bases and J by 2 bases, 0 bases remained unmatched. CDR1 is SQVTM and CDR2 is ANQGSEA in the germline V gene. The CDR3 length is 13 residues.

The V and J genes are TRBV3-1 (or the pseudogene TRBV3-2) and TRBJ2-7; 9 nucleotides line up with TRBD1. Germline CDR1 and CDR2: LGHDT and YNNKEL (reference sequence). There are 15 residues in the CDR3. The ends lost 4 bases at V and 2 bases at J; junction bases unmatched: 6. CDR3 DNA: TGTGCCAGCAGCCCGGGACAGGGTGTCACCTACGAGCAGTACTTC. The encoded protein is CASSPGQGVTYEQYF.

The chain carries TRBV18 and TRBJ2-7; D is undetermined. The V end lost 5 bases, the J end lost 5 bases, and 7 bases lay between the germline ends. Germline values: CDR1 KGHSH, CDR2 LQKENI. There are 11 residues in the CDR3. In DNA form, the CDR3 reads TGTGCCAGCTCAGTCCCCAACGAGCAGTACTTC. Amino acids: CASSVPNEQYF.

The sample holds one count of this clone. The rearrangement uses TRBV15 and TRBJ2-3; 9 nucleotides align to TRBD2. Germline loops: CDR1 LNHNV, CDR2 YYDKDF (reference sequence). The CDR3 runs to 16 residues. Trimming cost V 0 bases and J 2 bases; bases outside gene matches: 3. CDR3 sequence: CATSRESGGITDTQYF. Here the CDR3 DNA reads TGTGCCACCAGCAGAGAGAGCGGGGGGATCACAGATACGCAGTATTTT.

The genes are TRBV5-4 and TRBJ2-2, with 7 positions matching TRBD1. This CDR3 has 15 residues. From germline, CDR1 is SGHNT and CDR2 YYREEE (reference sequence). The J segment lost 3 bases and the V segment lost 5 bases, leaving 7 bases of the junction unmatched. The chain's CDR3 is CASRPTGSDTGELFF. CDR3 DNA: TGTGCCAGCAGACCGACAGGGTCCGACACCGGGGAGCTGTTTTTT.

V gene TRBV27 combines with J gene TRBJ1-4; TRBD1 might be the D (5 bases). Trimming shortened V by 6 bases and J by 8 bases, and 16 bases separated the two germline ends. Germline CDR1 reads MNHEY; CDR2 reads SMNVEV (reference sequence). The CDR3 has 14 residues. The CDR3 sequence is CASSSSGFREKLFF. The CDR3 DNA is TGTGCCAGCAGCTCCTCAGGGTTTCGGGAAAAACTGTTTTTT.

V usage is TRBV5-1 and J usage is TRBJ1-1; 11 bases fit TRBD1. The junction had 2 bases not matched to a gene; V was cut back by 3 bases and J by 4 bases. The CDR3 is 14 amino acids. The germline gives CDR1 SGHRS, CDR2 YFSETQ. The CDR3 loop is CASSSGTGGTEAFF. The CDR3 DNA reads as TGCGCCAGCAGCTCCGGGACAGGGGGCACTGAAGCTTTCTTT.

The CDR3 loop is CASSSAETEVANEKLFF. The CDR3 nucleotides are TGTGCCAGCAGCTCGGCCGAGACTGAGGTGGCTAATGAAAAACTGTTTTTT. This chain uses TRBV28 with TRBJ1-4; D gene unclear. Germline V CDR1 and CDR2: MDHEN, SYDVKM. This CDR3 is built from 17 residues. Trimming took off 6 bases at V and 3 bases at J, with 20 bases between the two ends.

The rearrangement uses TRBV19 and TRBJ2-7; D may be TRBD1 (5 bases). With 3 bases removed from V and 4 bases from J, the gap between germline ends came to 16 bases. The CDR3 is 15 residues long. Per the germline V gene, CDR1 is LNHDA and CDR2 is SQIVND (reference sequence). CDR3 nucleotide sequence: TGTGCCAGTAGTATGTCAGGAAGGGGTACTTACGAGCAGTACTTC. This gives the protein CASSMSGRGTYEQYF.

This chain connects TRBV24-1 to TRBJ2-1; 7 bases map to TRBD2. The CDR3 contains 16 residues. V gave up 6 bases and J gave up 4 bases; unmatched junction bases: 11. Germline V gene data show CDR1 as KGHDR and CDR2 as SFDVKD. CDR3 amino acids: CATSSPGPRGYNEQFF. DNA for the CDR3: TGTGCCACCAGTAGCCCAGGGCCGCGGGGGTACAATGAGCAGTTCTTC.

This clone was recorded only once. CDR3 sequence: CASSQEPRTYSEQYF. CDR3 nucleotides: TGCGCCAGCAGCCAAGAACCCAGAACATACAGCGAGCAGTACTTC. The chain uses TRBV4-1 and TRBJ2-7; D gene ambiguous. V lost 0 bases and J 6 bases, leaving 15 bases between the germline ends. This CDR3 spans 15 amino acids. The germline V gene encodes CDR1 MGHRA and CDR2 YSYEKL.

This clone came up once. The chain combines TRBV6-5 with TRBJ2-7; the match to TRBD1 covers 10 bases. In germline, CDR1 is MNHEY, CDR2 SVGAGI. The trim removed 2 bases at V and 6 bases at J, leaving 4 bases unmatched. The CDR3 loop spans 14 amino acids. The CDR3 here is CASSYRDRGIEQYF. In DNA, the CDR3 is TGTGCCAGCAGTTACCGGGACAGGGGTATCGAGCAGTACTTC.

CDR3 nucleotides: TGTGCCAGTAGTATCCGGGACAGGGGGTTCAGTGGCTACACCTTC. Its protein product is CASSIRDRGFSGYTF. The chain joins TRBV19 to TRBJ1-2; TRBD1 aligns across 11 bases. The germline gives CDR1 LNHDA, CDR2 SQIVND (reference sequence). Trimming took 3 bases from V and 7 from J; bases not matched to a gene: 7. The CDR3 spans 15 residues.

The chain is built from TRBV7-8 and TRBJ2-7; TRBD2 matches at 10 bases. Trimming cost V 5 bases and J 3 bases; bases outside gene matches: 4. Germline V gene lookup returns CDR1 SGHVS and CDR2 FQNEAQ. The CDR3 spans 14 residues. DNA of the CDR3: TGTGCCAGCAGCCTACTAGCGGGAAGCTACGAGCAGTACTTC. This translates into CASSLLAGSYEQYF.

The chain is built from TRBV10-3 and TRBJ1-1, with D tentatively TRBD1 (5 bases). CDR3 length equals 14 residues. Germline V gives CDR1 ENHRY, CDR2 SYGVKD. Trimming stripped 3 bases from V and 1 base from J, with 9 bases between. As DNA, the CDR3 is TGTGCCATCAGTGACGACAGAGCGAACACTGAAGCTTTCTTT. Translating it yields CAISDDRANTEAFF.

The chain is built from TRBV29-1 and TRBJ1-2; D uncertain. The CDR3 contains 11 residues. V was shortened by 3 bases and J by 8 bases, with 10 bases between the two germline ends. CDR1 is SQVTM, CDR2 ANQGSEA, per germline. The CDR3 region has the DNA TGCAGCGTTGACCCGGGTGAGGGCTACACCTTC. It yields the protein CSVDPGEGYTF.

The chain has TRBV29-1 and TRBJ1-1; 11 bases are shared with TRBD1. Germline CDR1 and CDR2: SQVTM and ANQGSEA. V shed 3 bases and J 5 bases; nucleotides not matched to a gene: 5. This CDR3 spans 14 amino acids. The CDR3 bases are TGCAGCGTTGAGAGGACAGGGGGCGGTACTGAAGCTTTCTTT. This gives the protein CSVERTGGGTEAFF.